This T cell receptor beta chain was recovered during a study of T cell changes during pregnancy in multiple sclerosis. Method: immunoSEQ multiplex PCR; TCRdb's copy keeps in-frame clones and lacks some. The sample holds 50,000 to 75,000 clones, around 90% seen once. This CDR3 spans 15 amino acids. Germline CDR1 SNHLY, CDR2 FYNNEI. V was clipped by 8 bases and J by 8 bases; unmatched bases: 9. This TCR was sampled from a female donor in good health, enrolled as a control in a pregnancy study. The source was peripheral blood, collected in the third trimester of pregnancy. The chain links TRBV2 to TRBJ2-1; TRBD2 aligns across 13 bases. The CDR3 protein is CASRPRTSGRDEQFF. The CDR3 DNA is TGTGCCAGCCGACCCCGGACTAGCGGGAGAGATGAGCAGTTCTTC.